Reported below is one T cell receptor beta chain. Its antigen is not identified. Profiling relied on immunoSEQ multiplex PCR, and the TCRdb table lists in-frame clones only, not all of them. The table shows 200,000 or so clones, with about 79% occurring only once. The entry originates in a study of cytomegalovirus exposure and HLA in healthy donors. Overall study findings and caveats: Cytomegalovirus association was listed for about 160 TCR beta chains.

The CDR3 consists of 13 residues. The J segment lost 7 bases and the V segment lost 1 base, leaving 1 base of the junction unmatched. In germline, CDR1 is GTSNPN, CDR2 SVGIG (reference sequence). This chain uses TRBV30 with TRBJ2-2, with TRBD1 identical over 9 bases. The sequence was obtained from a woman aged 25 to 39 in good health and CMV-seropositive. Input material: PBMCs. CDR3 coding DNA: TGTGCCTGGAGTGGGACAGGGGTCGGGGAGCTGTTTTTT. It specifies CAWSGTGVGELFF.